This passage covers 10 T cell receptor beta chains from one sample sequenced in a study of vaccination effects on CD4 cells after COVID-19. Culture lasted 10 days before CD4+ T cell isolation. Two doses of either BNT162b2 or mRNA-1273 were given to each participant. Profiled with immunoSEQ multiplex PCR; TCRdb holds only in-frame clones, not every one. The repertoire holds about 73,000 clones, with around 73% as singletons. No cognate antigen is known for these TCRs. The input for sequencing was CD4+ T cells from PBMCs cultured without peptide, taken after COVID-19 vaccination. These TCRs come from a human donor who received a COVID-19 vaccine.

This rearrangement joins TRBV5-6 to TRBJ1-1; 9 bases are shared with TRBD1. After removal of 0 bases from V and 2 bases from J, the junction contained 2 bases not matched to a gene. There are 15 residues in the CDR3. Per the germline V gene, CDR1 is SGHDT and CDR2 is YYEEEE. The DNA of the CDR3 is TGTGCCAGCAGCTTGGGGGGACAGGGTAACACTGAAGCTTTCTTT. Amino acid sequence: CASSLGGQGNTEAFF.

The chain recombines TRBV19 with TRBJ1-1, with a weak D call TRBD1 (6 bases). The CDR3 runs to 14 residues. Germline CDR1 LNHDA, CDR2 SQIVND (reference sequence). V lost 9 bases to trimming and J lost 0 bases, with 14 bases between them. CDR3 sequence reads: CASHRRGVNTEAFF. CDR3 nucleotide sequence: TGTGCCAGCCACAGGAGGGGGGTGAACACTGAAGCTTTCTTT. The variable domain in full, with the rest retrieved from reference TRBV19 and TRBJ1-1, is DGGITQSPKYLFRKEGQNVTLSCEQNLNHDAMYWYRQDPGQGLRLIYYSQIVNDFQKGDIAEGYSVSREKKESFPLTVTSAQKNPTAFYLCASHRRGVNTEAFFGQGTRLTVV.

V and J are TRBV2 and TRBJ2-7, with TRBD2 as a possible D gene (5 bases). From germline, CDR1 is SNHLY and CDR2 FYNNEI. Deletions cut 8 bases from V and 2 bases from J, with 7 bases between. This CDR3 spans 11 amino acids. For the CDR3, the DNA is TGTGCCAGCTCCGGGGCCTACGAGCAGTACGTC. Translated: CASSGAYEQYV.

The chain carries TRBV30 and TRBJ2-7; the match to TRBD2 covers 7 bases. The J segment lost 2 bases and the V segment lost 2 bases, leaving 6 bases of the junction unmatched. CDR3 length: 14 amino acids. Germline V gives CDR1 GTSNPN, CDR2 SVGIG (reference sequence). For the CDR3, the DNA is TGTGCCTGGAGTCCCGGGGGGTGGACCTACGAGCAGTACGTC. The encoded protein is CAWSPGGWTYEQYV.

The genes are TRBV3-1 (or the pseudogene TRBV3-2) and TRBJ2-3, with 7 positions matching TRBD2. CDR1 LGHDT and CDR2 YNNKEL come from the germline V gene (reference sequence). The CDR3 runs to 14 residues. V was pared by 0 bases and J by 4 bases, with 1 base of the junction left unmatched. The CDR3 coding sequence is TGTGCCAGCAGCCAAGAAACTAGCGCAGATACGCAGTATTTT. Translation gives CASSQETSADTQYF.

The rearrangement links TRBV18 to TRBJ1-2, with 9 bases matching TRBD1. V lost 3 bases and J lost 8; bases outside the gene matches: 7. This CDR3 region has 14 residues. In germline, CDR1 is KGHSH, CDR2 LQKENI. The CDR3 DNA reads as TGTGCCAGCTCACCCTTGGGACAGGGTGACGGCTACACCTTC. As protein: CASSPLGQGDGYTF.

This clone was seen a single time. The chain links TRBV6-1 to TRBJ1-4; 8 bases fit TRBD1. V lost 3 bases and J lost 0; bases outside the gene matches: 0. The CDR3 covers 15 residues. Germline V gene data show CDR1 as MNHNS and CDR2 as SASEGT. The chain's CDR3 is CASSEDRATNEKLFF. DNA of the CDR3: TGTGCCAGCAGTGAGGACAGGGCAACTAATGAAAAACTGTTTTTT.

This sequence joins TRBV3-1 (or the pseudogene TRBV3-2) and TRBJ2-5; 7 bases agree with TRBD2. CDR3 length equals 14 residues. Germline assignment: CDR1 LGHDT and CDR2 YNNKEL (reference sequence). The V gene end was trimmed by 3 bases and the J gene end by 1 base; junction bases not matched to a gene: 2. Written as DNA, the CDR3 is TGTGCCAGCAGCCAGCGGGGGAGCCAAGAGACCCAGTACTTC. Amino acid sequence: CASSQRGSQETQYF.

The chain links TRBV18 to TRBJ2-5; weak D call: TRBD1 (6 bases). Germline CDR1 reads KGHSH; CDR2 reads LQKENI. This CDR3 is built from 15 residues. V lost 3 bases and J lost 3, with 14 bases in between. CDR3 DNA sequence: TGTGCCAGCTCACCGGAGCAGGGGAGTAAAGAGACCCAGTACTTC. Its translation: CASSPEQGSKETQYF.

V gene TRBV7-3 combines with J gene TRBJ2-2; D is perhaps TRBD1 (6 bases). CDR1 SGHTA and CDR2 FQGTGA come from the germline V gene. Trimming removed 5 bases at V and 2 bases at J, with 9 bases between. The CDR3 covers 14 residues. This CDR3 is CASSPQGNTGELFF. CDR3 bases: TGTGCCAGCAGCCCACAGGGAAACACCGGGGAGCTGTTTTTT.